This TCR beta chain originates from a study of blood T cell repertoires in COVID-19. Study overall: Researchers got acute and convalescent COVID-19 samples from the United States, Italy and Spain.

In the source study's methods: Amplification of reference gene primers was used by the study to estimate nucleated cell counts. Assay used: immunoSEQ multiplex PCR; TCRdb lists only in-frame clones, some missing. V and J calls plus clone size are reproduced from that table; the DNA served to infer D and trimming. Here the sample spans around 240,000 clones, 85% being singletons. The germline V gene encodes CDR1 SGHAT and CDR2 FQNNGV. With 3 bases removed from V and 2 bases from J, the gap between germline ends came to 15 bases. The CDR3 has 16 amino acids. Sequencing input: peripheral blood. The sequence was collected from a middle-aged man with acute or convalescent COVID-19. The chain uses TRBV11-2 and TRBJ2-3, with D possibly being TRBD1 (5 bases). CDR3 region: CASSFDSLLYTDTQYF. The CDR3, as DNA: TGTGCCAGCAGCTTCGACAGCCTTCTATACACAGATACGCAGTATTTT.